This TCR beta chain was captured in a study of blood T cells in healthy people across ages. The total RNA that was extracted per sample amounted to at least 5 micrograms. Next came a second PCR, run for about 7 to 11 cycles, which used a sample-barcoded 5' primer along with a J-beta primer mix. TCRdb re-called the 5' RACE reads through MiXCR, storing one row per CDR3 protein. The table lists over 1,200,000 distinct CDR3 sequences, approximately 59% of them singletons. This TCR derives from a man aged 18 to 35 in good health. Sequencing input: blood.

The CDR3 sequence: CARAAGAIYNEQFF. The CDR3 DNA is TGTGCCAGGGCAGCGGGGGCAATCTACAATGAGCAGTTCTTC. The rearrangement uses TRBV28 and TRBJ2-1; 8 nucleotides align to TRBD2. Germline lookup yields CDR1 MDHEN and CDR2 SYDVKM. Losses at the gene ends were 9 bases for V and 3 bases for J; bases not matched to a gene: 7. The CDR3 loop spans 14 amino acids.